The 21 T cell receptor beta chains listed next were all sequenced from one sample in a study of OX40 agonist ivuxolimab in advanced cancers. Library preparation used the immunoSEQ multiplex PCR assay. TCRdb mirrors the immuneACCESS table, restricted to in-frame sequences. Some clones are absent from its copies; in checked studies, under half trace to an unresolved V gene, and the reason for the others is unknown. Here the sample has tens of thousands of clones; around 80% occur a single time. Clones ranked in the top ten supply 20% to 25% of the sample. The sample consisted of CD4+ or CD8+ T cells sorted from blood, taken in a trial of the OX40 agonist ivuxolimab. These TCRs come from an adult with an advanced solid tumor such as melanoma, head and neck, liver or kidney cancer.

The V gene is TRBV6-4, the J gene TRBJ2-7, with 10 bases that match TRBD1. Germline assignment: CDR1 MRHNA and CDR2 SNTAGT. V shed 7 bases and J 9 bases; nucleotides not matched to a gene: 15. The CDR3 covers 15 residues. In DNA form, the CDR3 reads TGTGCCAGCATCAGACAGGGGGCGCGGAAGATGGGGCAGTACTTC. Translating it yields CASIRQGARKMGQYF.

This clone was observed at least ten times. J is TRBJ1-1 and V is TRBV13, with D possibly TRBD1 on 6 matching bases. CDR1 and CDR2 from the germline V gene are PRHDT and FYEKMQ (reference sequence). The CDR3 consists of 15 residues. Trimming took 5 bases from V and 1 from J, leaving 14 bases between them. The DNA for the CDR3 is TGTGCCAGCAGCCCGCGGGACACGACGAACACTGAAGCTTTCTTT. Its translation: CASSPRDTTNTEAFF.

CDR3 DNA: TGTGCCAGCACCGGGGGCGTCACTGAGGCAGATACGCAGTATTTT. As protein: CASTGGVTEADTQYF. The rearrangement joins TRBV5-8 to TRBJ2-3; possibly TRBD1 or TRBD2 for D (6 bases each). Trimming removed 6 bases at V and 4 bases at J, with 18 bases between. Germline V CDR1 and CDR2: SGHTS, YDEGEE. This CDR3 spans 15 amino acids. Using reference TRBV5-8 and TRBJ2-3 for the parts outside the CDR3, the full variable domain is EAGVTQSPTHLIKTRGQQATLRCSPISGHTSVYWYQQALGLGLQFLLWYDEGEERNRGNFPPRFSGRQFPNYSSELNVNALELEDSALYLCASTGGVTEADTQYFGPGTRLTVL.

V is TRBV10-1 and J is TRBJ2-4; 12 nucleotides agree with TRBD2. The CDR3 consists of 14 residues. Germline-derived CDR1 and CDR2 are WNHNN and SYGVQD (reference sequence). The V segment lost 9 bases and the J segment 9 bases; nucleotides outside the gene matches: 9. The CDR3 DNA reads TGCGCCAGTGTGACTAGCGGGAGTTCGGCCATTCAGTACTTC. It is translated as CASVTSGSSAIQYF.

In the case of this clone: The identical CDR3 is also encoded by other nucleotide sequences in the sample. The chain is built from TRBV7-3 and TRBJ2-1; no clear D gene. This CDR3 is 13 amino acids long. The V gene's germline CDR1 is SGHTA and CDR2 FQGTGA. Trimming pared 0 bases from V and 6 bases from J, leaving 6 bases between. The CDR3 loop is CASSLTGSNEQFF. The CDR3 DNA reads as TGTGCCAGCAGCTTAACGGGAAGCAATGAGCAGTTCTTC.

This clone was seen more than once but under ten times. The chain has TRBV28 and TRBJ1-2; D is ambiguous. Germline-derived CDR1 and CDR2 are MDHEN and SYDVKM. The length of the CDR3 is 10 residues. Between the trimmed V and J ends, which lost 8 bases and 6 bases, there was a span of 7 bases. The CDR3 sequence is CASWEDGYTF. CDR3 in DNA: TGTGCCAGCTGGGAAGATGGCTACACCTTC.

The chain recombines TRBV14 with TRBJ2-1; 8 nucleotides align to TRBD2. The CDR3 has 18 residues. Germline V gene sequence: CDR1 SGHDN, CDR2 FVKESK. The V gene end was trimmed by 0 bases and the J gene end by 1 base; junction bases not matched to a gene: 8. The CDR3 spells CASSQDPGLVGSYNEQFF. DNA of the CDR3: TGTGCCAGCAGCCAAGATCCGGGACTAGTAGGTTCCTACAATGAGCAGTTCTTC. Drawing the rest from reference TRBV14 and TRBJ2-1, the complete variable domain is EAGVTQFPSHSVIEKGQTVTLRCDPISGHDNLYWYRRVMGKEIKFLLHFVKESKQDESGMPNNRFLAERTGGTYSTLKVQPAELEDSGVYFCASSQDPGLVGSYNEQFFGPGTRLTVL.

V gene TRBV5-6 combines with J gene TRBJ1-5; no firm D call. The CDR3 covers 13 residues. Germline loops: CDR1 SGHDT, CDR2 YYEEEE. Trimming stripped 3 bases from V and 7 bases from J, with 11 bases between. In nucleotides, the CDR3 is TGTGCCAGCAGCTCTCCGGAGGGCCAGCCCCAGCATTTT. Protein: CASSSPEGQPQHF.

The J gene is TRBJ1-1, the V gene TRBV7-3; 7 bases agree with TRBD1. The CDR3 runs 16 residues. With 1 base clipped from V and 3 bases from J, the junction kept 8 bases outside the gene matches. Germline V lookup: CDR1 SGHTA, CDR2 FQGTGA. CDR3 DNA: TGTGCCAGCAGCTTAATAGGGGCAGGGGGTGACACTGAAGCTTTCTTT. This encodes CASSLIGAGGDTEAFF.

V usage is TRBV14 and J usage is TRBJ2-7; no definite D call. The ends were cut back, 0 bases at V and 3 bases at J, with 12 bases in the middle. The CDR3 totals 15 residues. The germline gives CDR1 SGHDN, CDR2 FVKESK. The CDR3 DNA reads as TGTGCCAGCAGCCAAGATGTTGTCTTCGGCTACGAGCAGTACTTC. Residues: CASSQDVVFGYEQYF. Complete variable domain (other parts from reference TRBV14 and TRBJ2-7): EAGVTQFPSHSVIEKGQTVTLRCDPISGHDNLYWYRRVMGKEIKFLLHFVKESKQDESGMPNNRFLAERTGGTYSTLKVQPAELEDSGVYFCASSQDVVFGYEQYFGPGTRLTVT.

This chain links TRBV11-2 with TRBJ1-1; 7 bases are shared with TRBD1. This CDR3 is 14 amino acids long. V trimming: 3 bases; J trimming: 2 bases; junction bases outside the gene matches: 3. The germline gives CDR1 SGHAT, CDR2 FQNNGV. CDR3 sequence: CASSLAGGNTEAFF. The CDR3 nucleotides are TGTGCCAGCAGCTTGGCAGGGGGAAACACTGAAGCTTTCTTT. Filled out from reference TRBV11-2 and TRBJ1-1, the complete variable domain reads EAGVAQSPRYKIIEKRQSVAFWCNPISGHATLYWYQQILGQGPKLLIQFQNNGVVDDSQLPKDRFSAERLKGVDSTLKIQPAKLEDSAVYLCASSLAGGNTEAFFGQGTRLTVV.

The CDR3 DNA is TGTGCCAGCAGTCGACAGGGGCAGGAGCAGCCCCAGCATTTT. Its protein is CASSRQGQEQPQHF. This chain connects TRBV6-6 to TRBJ1-5; TRBD1 matches 8 bases. The junction had 7 bases not matched to a gene; V was cut back by 5 bases and J by 7 bases. The CDR3 extends over 14 amino acids. CDR1 and CDR2 (germline): MNHNY, SVGAGI (reference sequence).

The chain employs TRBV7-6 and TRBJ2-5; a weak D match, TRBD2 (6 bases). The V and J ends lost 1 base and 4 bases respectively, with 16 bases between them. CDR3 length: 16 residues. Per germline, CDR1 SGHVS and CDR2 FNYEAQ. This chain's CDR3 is CASSLEAPGLPETQYF. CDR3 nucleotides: TGTGCCAGCAGCTTAGAGGCCCCGGGACTTCCAGAGACCCAGTACTTC.

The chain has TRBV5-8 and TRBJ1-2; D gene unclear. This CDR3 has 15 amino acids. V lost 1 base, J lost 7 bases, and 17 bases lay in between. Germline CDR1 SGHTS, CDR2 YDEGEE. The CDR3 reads CASSLSLIVLRGYTF. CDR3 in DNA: TGTGCCAGCAGCTTGTCGTTGATTGTCTTACGTGGCTACACCTTC.

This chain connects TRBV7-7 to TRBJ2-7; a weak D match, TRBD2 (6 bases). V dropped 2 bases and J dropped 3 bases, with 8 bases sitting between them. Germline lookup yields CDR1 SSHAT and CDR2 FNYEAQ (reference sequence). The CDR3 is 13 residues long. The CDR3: CASSLRLGYEQYF. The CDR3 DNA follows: TGTGCCAGCAGCTTAAGACTAGGCTACGAGCAGTACTTC.

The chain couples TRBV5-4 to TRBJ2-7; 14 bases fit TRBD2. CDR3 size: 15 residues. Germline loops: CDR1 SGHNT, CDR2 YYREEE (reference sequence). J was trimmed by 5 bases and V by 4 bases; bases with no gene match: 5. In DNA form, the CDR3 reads TGTGCCAGCAGCACGGGACTAGCGGGAGAAGACGAGCAGTACTTC. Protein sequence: CASSTGLAGEDEQYF.

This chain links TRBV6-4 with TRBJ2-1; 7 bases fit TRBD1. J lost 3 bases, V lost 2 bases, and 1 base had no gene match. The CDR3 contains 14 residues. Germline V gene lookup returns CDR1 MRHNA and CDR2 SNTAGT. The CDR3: CASSDGTVYNEQFF. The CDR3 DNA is TGTGCCAGCAGTGACGGGACAGTCTACAATGAGCAGTTCTTC.

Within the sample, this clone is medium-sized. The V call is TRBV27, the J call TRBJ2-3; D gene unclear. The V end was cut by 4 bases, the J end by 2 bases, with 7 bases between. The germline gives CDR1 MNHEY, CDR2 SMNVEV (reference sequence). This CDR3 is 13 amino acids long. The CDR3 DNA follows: TGTGCCAGCAGTTCCCTAAACACAGATACGCAGTATTTT. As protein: CASSSLNTDTQYF.

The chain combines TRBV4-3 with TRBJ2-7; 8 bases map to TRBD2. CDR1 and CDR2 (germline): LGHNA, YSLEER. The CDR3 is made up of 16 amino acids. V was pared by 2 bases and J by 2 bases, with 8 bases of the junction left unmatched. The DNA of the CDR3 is TGCGCCAGCAGCCAATCCTCTAGCGGGCCAACCTACGAGCAGTACTTC. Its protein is CASSQSSSGPTYEQYF.

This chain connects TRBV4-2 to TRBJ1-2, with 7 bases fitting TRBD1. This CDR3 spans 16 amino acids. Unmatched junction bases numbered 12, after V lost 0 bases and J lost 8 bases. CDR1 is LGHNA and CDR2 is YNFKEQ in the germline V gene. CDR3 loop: CASSQEPREGASGYTF. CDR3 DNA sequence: TGTGCCAGCAGCCAAGAGCCCCGGGAGGGGGCGAGCGGCTACACCTTC.

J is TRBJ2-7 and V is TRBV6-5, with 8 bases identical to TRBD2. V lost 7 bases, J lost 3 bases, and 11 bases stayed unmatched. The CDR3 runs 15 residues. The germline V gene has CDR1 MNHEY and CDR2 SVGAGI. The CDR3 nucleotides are TGTGCCAGCACCGGGCCGGGACTAGATCTCTACGAGCAGTACTTC. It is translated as CASTGPGLDLYEQYF.